This T cell receptor beta chain originates from a study of T cell changes during pregnancy in multiple sclerosis. Libraries were prepared by immunoSEQ multiplex PCR; TCRdb keeps only in-frame clonotypes and omits some of them. Of under 50,000 clones in the sample, 92% were seen once. From germline, CDR1 is SGHRS and CDR2 YFSETQ. Trimming left V 1 base short and J 8 bases short, with 21 bases between. The CDR3 has 16 residues. The chain recombines TRBV5-1 with TRBJ1-2, with D uncertain. The input for sequencing was CD8+ T cells from peripheral blood mononuclear cells, taken before pregnancy. The receptor was isolated from a female donor with multiple sclerosis, enrolled in a pregnancy study. The CDR3 protein is CASSLWSWLTPQGYTF. The DNA of the CDR3 is TGCGCCAGCAGCTTGTGGAGTTGGCTCACGCCGCAGGGCTACACCTTC.